Sequencing of this TCR beta chain was carried out in a study of T cells of healthy individuals. The CDR3 is 17 amino acids. Between the trimmed V and J ends, which lost 3 bases and 2 bases, there was a span of 14 bases. Germline V gene data show CDR1 as ENHRY and CDR2 as SYGVKD. Each CDR3 protein gets one entry after TCRdb re-called the 5' RACE reads with MiXCR. The top ten clones hold under 7.5% of a sample with over 95,000 distinct CDR3 sequences, 17% of them seen once. The clonotype was recovered from a human donor in good health. The rearrangement joins TRBV10-3 to TRBJ1-6; no reliable D call. The CDR3 DNA follows: TGTGCCATCAGTGACGCAGGATCCGACGCCTATAATTCACCCCTCCACTTT. Translating it yields CAISDAGSDAYNSPLHF.